This T cell receptor beta chain was profiled in a study of T cells in localized non-small cell lung cancer (TCRdb year 2020). Regarding the study in general: T cell repertoires of 200 to 250 early-stage NSCLC patients were analyzed, with tumors being compared against uninvolved tumor-adjacent lungs. The cohort comprised roughly 220 treatment-naïve NSCLC patients with resected, localized lung tumors. The mean age of the NSCLC patients was under 70 years, with 130 or so men and around 100 women. Broader findings and caveats from the paper: Because of the exploratory design, TCR variables were selected using unadjusted p-values without false-discovery rate correction. Of the top 100 tumor clones, a median of about 53 were detected in paired uninvolved adjacent lung; 28 were also among that lung's top 100. Multi-region tumor sequencing was not performed, so intratumor heterogeneity could not be excluded. Longer overall survival was associated with higher T cell density in blood, whereas shorter survival was associated with higher clonality in adjacent lung. The highest T cell clonality was observed in uninvolved tumor-adjacent lung, where clonality exceeded that of tumor, suggesting that antigenic responses were more focused in uninvolved tumor-adjacent lung.

The germline ends are 13 bases apart after V is trimmed by 0 bases and J by 6 bases. The CDR3 starts with the cysteine, ends with the phenylalanine, and has 14 residues. Only CDR3 DNA remains: 42 bases, in frame from the first base. The germline V gene yields SGDLS for CDR1 and YYNGEE for CDR2. TCR beta CDR3 regions were sequenced from DNA using the immunoSEQ Assay. Processing in the source paper ran as follows. T cell density was computed as TCR beta template counts normalized to usable DNA estimated by amplifying housekeeping genes. Using the preseqR package, richness was estimated by extrapolating to 120,000 templates for tissue samples and 400,000 templates for PBMC samples. Clonality was calculated as one minus Pielou's evenness. Tissue-enriched TCRs were identified through differential abundance testing performed on productive amino-acid clonotypes, with a minimum total count of 5 and an alpha of 0.1. Repertoire overlap between compartments was quantified with the Jaccard Index and Morisita Overlap Index. GLIPH grouped TCR beta CDR3s together with public tetramer-defined viral CDR3s, and a viral motif had to include at least three viral sequences and also show V-gene enrichment. This is the immuneACCESS table as TCRdb keeps it, with only in-frame sequences that have V and J called. A part of the clones is gone; compared with another copy, unresolved V genes explain less than half, and the rest is unexplained. D and trimming were read from the DNA, whereas the V and J calls and clone size are those reported in that table. This sample gives about 15,000 clones in total; 80% to 90% of them show up just once. The biggest ten clones account for around a quarter of the sample.

With regard to this clone: No cognate antigen has been identified for it. Base qualities are not recorded, but no much larger clone differs from it by a single base.

At diagnosis, tumor, uninvolved tumor-adjacent lung and peripheral blood were collected and then preserved as a mix of FFPE and fresh-frozen material. For TCR repertoire profiling, the blood samples were analyzed as peripheral blood mononuclear cells. The material sequenced was peripheral blood mononuclear cells, taken before any cancer treatment. This clonotype was sampled from a male donor older than 55 with stage II lung adenocarcinoma. This receptor chain uses TRBV9 and TRBJ2-7; the D element could tentatively be TRBD1 or TRBD2, as 5 bases agree for each. The nucleotide sequence is given as TGTGCCAGCAGCGTAGGGACTGGGGCGCGCGAGCAGTACTTC. Protein translation: CASSVGTGAREQYF.